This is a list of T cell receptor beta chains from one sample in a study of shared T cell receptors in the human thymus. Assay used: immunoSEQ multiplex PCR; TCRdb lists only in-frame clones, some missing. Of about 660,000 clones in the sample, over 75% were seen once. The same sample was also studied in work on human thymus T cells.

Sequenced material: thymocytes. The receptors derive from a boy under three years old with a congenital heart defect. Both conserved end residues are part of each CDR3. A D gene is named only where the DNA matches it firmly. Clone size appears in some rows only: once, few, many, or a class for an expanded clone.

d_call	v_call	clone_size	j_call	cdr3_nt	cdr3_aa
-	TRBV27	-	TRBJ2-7	TGTGCCAGCAGTTTATCACAGTTGATCCGCGAGCAGTACTTC	CASSLSQLIREQYF
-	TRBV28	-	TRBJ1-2	TGTGCCAGCAGTCCCCAGCCGGAGACCTGGGGCTACACCTTC	CASSPQPETWGYTF
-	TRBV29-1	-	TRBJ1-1	TGCAGCGTTGAAGATCGAGGCATGAACACTGAAGCTTTCTTT	CSVEDRGMNTEAFF
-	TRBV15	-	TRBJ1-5	TGTGCCACCAGCAGAGAGTCGAGGAATCAGCCCCAGCATTTT	CATSRESRNQPQHF
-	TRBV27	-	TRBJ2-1	TGTGCCAGCAGCCCCCCCCAGGACAATGAGCAGTTCTTC	CASSPPQDNEQFF
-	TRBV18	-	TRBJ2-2	TGTGCCAGCTCACCAGAGGGTACCGGGGAGCTGTTTTTT	CASSPEGTGELFF
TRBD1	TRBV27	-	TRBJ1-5	TGTGCCAGCCAAAAGACAGGGGTGGGCAATCAGCCCCAGCATTTT	CASQKTGVGNQPQHF
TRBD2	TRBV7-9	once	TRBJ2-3	TGTGCCAGCAGCTTACCACGGCGGGAGGGGGGAGATACGCAGTATTTT	CASSLPRREGGDTQYF
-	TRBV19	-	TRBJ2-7	TGTGCCAGTAGTAACCCCCCCGCAGGGGAGTACGAGCAGTACTTC	CASSNPPAGEYEQYF
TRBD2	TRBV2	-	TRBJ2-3	TGTGCCAGCAGTGACGATAGCGGGAGCAATACAGATACGCAGTATTTT	CASSDDSGSNTDTQYF
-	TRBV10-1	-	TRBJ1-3	TGCGCCAGCAGTGAGTCGCTGGCGAGGGGAAACACCATATATTTT	CASSESLARGNTIYF
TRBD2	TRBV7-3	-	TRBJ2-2	TGTGCCAGCAGCGTCACCGGGACTAGTTTCGGGGAGCTGTTTTTT	CASSVTGTSFGELFF
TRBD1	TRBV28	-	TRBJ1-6	TGTGCCAGCAGTCCCCGAGGGGGGGATGACAGGGGAGTTAACTCCTATAATTCACCCCTCCACTTT	CASSPRGGDDRGVNSYNSPLHF
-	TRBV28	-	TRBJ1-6	TGTGCCAGCAACCCGCGGAATTCACCCCTCCACTTT	CASNPRNSPLHF
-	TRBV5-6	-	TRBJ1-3	TGTGCCAGCAGCGGGCAGGGCGGCTCTGGAAACACCATATATTTT	CASSGQGGSGNTIYF
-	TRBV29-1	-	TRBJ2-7	TGCAGCGTAAGGACAGTCTCTAGCTACGAGCAGTACTTC	CSVRTVSSYEQYF
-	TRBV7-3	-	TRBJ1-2	TGTGCCAGCAGCTTAGATCGGGCAGGGAATGGCTACACCTTC	CASSLDRAGNGYTF
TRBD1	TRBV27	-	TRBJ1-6	TGTGCCAGCAGTGGACGGACAGGGAGTTCACCCCTCCACTTT	CASSGRTGSSPLHF
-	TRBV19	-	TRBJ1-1	TGTGCCAGTAGTATACGGGTATCCACTGAAGCTTTCTTT	CASSIRVSTEAFF
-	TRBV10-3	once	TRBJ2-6	TGTGCCATCAGTGGCGGCAGGGTGCCCTCTGGGGCCAACGTCCTGACTTTC	CAISGGRVPSGANVLTF
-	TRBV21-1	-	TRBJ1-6	TGTGCCAGCAGGGGACCAAAGGCGGACAGGCCGAATAATTCACCCCTCCACTTT	CASRGPKADRPNNSPLHF
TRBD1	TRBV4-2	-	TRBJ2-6	TGTGCCAGCAGCCAAGGGACAGGGCGGGCGATTACCTCTGGGGCCAACGTCCTGACTTTC	CASSQGTGRAITSGANVLTF
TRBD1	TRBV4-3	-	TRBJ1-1	TGCGCCAGCAGCCGATCGGGACAGATGAACACTGAAGCTTTCTTT	CASSRSGQMNTEAFF
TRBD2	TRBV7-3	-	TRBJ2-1	TGTGCCAGCAGCCGCGAGCGGGGGGGCCTGTACAATGAGCAGTTCTTC	CASSRERGGLYNEQFF
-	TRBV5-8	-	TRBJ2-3	TGTGCCAGCAGCTCCAGGGGCTCAGATACGCAGTATTTT	CASSSRGSDTQYF
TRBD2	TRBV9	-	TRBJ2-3	TGTGCCAGCAGCGTGCGGGGGGCCAGCACAGATACGCAGTATTTT	CASSVRGASTDTQYF
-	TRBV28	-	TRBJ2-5	TGTGCCAGCAGTTTTATTCCAGGCCAAGAGACCCAGTACTTC	CASSFIPGQETQYF
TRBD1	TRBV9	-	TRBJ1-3	TGTGCCAGCAGCGTAGCACCCGGGGACAGCTCTGGAAACACCATATATTTT	CASSVAPGDSSGNTIYF
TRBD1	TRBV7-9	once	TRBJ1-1	TGTGCCAGCAGCGAGCAGGGGGCAACAGCTGAAGCTTTCTTT	CASSEQGATAEAFF
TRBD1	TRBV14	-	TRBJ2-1	TGTGCCAGCAGCCAAGTCCAGGGGACAGGGGTCTCCTACAATGAGCAGTTCTTC	CASSQVQGTGVSYNEQFF
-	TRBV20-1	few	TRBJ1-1	TGCAGTGCTACAGGGAACACTGAAGCTTTCTTT	CSATGNTEAFF
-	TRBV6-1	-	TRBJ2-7	TGTGCCAGCACCCTTGATCAGGAAGGCTCCTACGAGCAGTACTTC	CASTLDQEGSYEQYF
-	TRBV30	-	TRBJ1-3	TGTGCCTGGAGTAGCTCGGAGGTGGACCCTCGCCCGCCCCAAAACACCATATATTTT	CAWSSSEVDPRPPQNTIYF
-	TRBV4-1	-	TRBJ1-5	TGCGCCAGCAGCCAGGCCTTGAATTCAGGGCTCAATCAGCCCCAGCATTTT	CASSQALNSGLNQPQHF
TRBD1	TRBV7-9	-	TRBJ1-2	TGTGCCAGCAGCTTAGCAGGACAGGGGGCGCGCGACTATGGCTACACCTTC	CASSLAGQGARDYGYTF